Listed below are T cell receptor beta chains from one sample, sequenced in a study of T cells expressing NK-cell markers. For each CDR3 protein, TCRdb gives one entry from its re-call of the 5' RACE reads, without DNA. In total, the table holds 500,000 to 700,000 distinct CDR3 sequences. The sequenced material came from blood T cells: a sorted CD56 or NKG2C T cell subset, CD4+ or CD8+ T cells, or bulk PBMC T cells (not recorded which). Source of these receptors: a man between 18 and 35 years old in good health. CDR3s include the opening cysteine and the closing phenylalanine or tryptophan.

j_call,v_call,cdr3_aa
TRBJ2-3,TRBV14,CASSQKNRVTTDTQYF
TRBJ1-1,TRBV3-1,CASSDWGGAFF
TRBJ2-2,TRBV5-1,CASSKLDRGLGGELFF
TRBJ1-5,TRBV3-1,CASSFGTDSNQPQHF
TRBJ2-7,TRBV5-1,CASSFPLTGTGTYEQYF
TRBJ1-5,TRBV7-6,CASSPSGASNQPQHF
TRBJ2-1,TRBV6-2/TRBV6-3,CASSYLRNEQFF
TRBJ1-5,TRBV28,CASSFVGRTKQPQHF
TRBJ2-7,TRBV14,CASSRSAGLSYEQYF
TRBJ2-5,TRBV7-8,CASSLYSASGRSETQYF
TRBJ2-1,TRBV7-9,CASSSGLNEQFF
TRBJ1-5,TRBV24-1,CATSGGWGNQPQHF
TRBJ2-3,TRBV29-1,CSLRTPSDTQYF
TRBJ2-2,TRBV3-1,CASSPRGSGSAGELFF
TRBJ2-1,TRBV20-1,CSADELAGVRDEQFF
TRBJ1-1,TRBV4-2,CASSQDQTKGSYLKTTEAFF
TRBJ1-5,TRBV7-2,CASSLESKGQPQHF
TRBJ1-3,TRBV19,CASSISTGNTIYF
TRBJ2-1,TRBV7-8,CASSTPGLAQFF
TRBJ2-3,TRBV20-1,CSARLAGYTDTQYF
TRBJ2-2,TRBV5-5,CASSFNSLTGELFF
TRBJ2-7,TRBV4-2,CASTPGTGYEQYF
TRBJ2-1,TRBV4-2,CASSRLYSDEQFF
TRBJ2-7,TRBV27,CASSASSGIIPYEQYF
TRBJ2-1,TRBV7-2,CASSPRGGRPLYNEQFF
TRBJ2-1,TRBV24-1,CATSDWSSGRAYNEQFF
TRBJ1-1,TRBV20-1,CSASRGLGMNTEAFF
TRBJ2-3,TRBV9,CASSVGLNPDTQYF
TRBJ2-7,TRBV7-2,CASSLRRPGEQYF
TRBJ2-5,TRBV9,CASSVGNWGQTQETQYF
TRBJ2-1,TRBV28,CASSFGLGNEQFF
TRBJ2-3,TRBV2,CASSEGRTSGSTDTQYF
TRBJ2-1,TRBV19,CASSTGPQIVEQFF
TRBJ1-1,TRBV7-9,CASSLISKGPGTEAFF
TRBJ1-2,TRBV6-5,CASSYDRTSYGYTF
TRBJ2-3,TRBV6-5,CASSYRNRGSRDTQYF
TRBJ2-3,TRBV7-2,CASSLGVDGTPSREQYF
TRBJ2-5,TRBV29-1,CSVDVTKVAQYF
TRBJ2-7,TRBV6-1,CASSTHQSGDRAEQYF
TRBJ1-2,TRBV29-1,CSVEEAGRRSYGYTF